These 23 T cell receptor beta chains were sequenced from one sample in a study of T cell responses to AZD1222 COVID-19 vaccine. Only in-frame clones appear in the TCRdb table, and some are missing; sequencing was by immunoSEQ multiplex PCR. The repertoire has some 170,000 clones, just under 95% of them found once; the top ten carry 1%. Here the sequenced sample was peripheral blood, taken 28 days after the second dose of the MenACWY control vaccine. These receptor sequences come from an adult who received the MenACWY meningococcal vaccine as a control.

CDR3 coding DNA: TGTGCCAGCAGCTTTACATCGAGGAGCTCCTATAATTCACCCCTCCACTTT. Encoded protein: CASSFTSRSSYNSPLHF. The rearrangement joins TRBV7-9 to TRBJ1-6, with D unresolved. Germline assignment: CDR1 SEHNR and CDR2 FQNEAQ (reference sequence). This CDR3 comprises 17 residues. The germline V and J ends were trimmed by 3 bases and 0 bases, with 12 bases remaining between them.

The V and J genes are TRBV7-2 and TRBJ2-3; maybe TRBD2 (5 bases). This CDR3 has 15 amino acids. V dropped 5 bases and J dropped 0 bases, with 12 bases sitting between them. From germline, CDR1 is SGHTA and CDR2 FQGNSA. The CDR3 sequence: CASSRAGISTDTQYF. The CDR3 nucleotides are TGTGCCAGCAGCCGGGCGGGCATTAGCACAGATACGCAGTATTTT.

This clone showed up just once. This chain uses TRBV6-5 with TRBJ1-1, with 8 bases matching TRBD1. The CDR3 runs to 14 residues. The germline V gene has CDR1 MNHEY and CDR2 SVGAGI. Germline trimming cut 5 bases from V and 3 bases from J; bases unmatched to any gene: 5. DNA of the CDR3: TGTGCCAGCAGTCGACAGGGGATGGACACTGAAGCTTTCTTT. It yields the protein CASSRQGMDTEAFF.

The V and J genes are TRBV18 and TRBJ2-3; 12 nucleotides match TRBD1. The CDR3 consists of 15 residues. J was trimmed by 6 bases and V by 4 bases; bases with no gene match: 5. Per the germline V gene, CDR1 is KGHSH and CDR2 is LQKENI. In DNA, the CDR3 is TGTGCCAGCTCACTGGGGACAGGGGGCTCGGATACGCAGTATTTT. It yields the protein CASSLGTGGSDTQYF.

Of note for this clone: Other DNA sequences in this sample translate to the same CDR3. The chain joins TRBV7-2 to TRBJ1-5; D is uncertain. Germline values: CDR1 SGHTA, CDR2 FQGNSA. The CDR3 runs 15 residues. V was pared by 1 base and J by 0 bases, with 7 bases between. The CDR3 nucleotides read TGTGCCAGCAGCTTAGGGTCGGGTAGCAATCAGCCCCAGCATTTT. This translates into CASSLGSGSNQPQHF.

This sequence joins TRBV19 and TRBJ2-1; TRBD2 matches 12 bases. In germline, CDR1 is LNHDA, CDR2 SQIVND (reference sequence). Germline trimming cut 4 bases from V and 5 bases from J; bases unmatched to any gene: 6. The CDR3 has 16 residues. Here the CDR3 reads CASSTPLAGGNNEQFF. The CDR3 DNA follows: TGTGCCAGTAGTACTCCTCTAGCGGGGGGGAACAATGAGCAGTTCTTC.

This chain uses TRBV6-6 with TRBJ1-5, with D uncertain. CDR1 is MNHNY and CDR2 is SVGAGI in the germline V gene (reference sequence). The CDR3 has 13 residues. V was shortened by 7 bases and J by 4 bases, with 11 bases between the two germline ends. This CDR3 is CASTVTENQPQHF. CDR3 coding DNA: TGTGCCAGCACCGTAACAGAAAATCAGCCCCAGCATTTT.

The chain employs TRBV29-1 and TRBJ1-2; D gene uncertain. The CDR3 is 15 amino acids. The V and J ends lost 0 bases and 4 bases respectively, with 15 bases between them. Germline CDR1 and CDR2: SQVTM and ANQGSEA. The CDR3 sequence: CSVEEGPGVGYGYTF. CDR3 DNA sequence: TGCAGCGTTGAAGAGGGCCCCGGGGTGGGCTATGGCTACACCTTC.

The rearrangement links TRBV2 to TRBJ1-1; 10 bases are a match to TRBD1. V lost 6 bases, J lost 1 base, and 5 bases stayed unmatched. This CDR3 is 15 amino acids long. Germline V gives CDR1 SNHLY, CDR2 FYNNEI. The CDR3 sequence is CASRARTGGNTEAFF. As DNA, the CDR3 is TGTGCCAGCAGGGCCCGGACAGGGGGGAACACTGAAGCTTTCTTT.

This chain links TRBV6-4 with TRBJ1-2, with D possibly TRBD1 on 6 matching bases. The CDR3 loop spans 11 amino acids. Trimming pared 10 bases from V and 4 bases from J, leaving 10 bases between. Germline loops: CDR1 MRHNA, CDR2 SNTAGT. CDR3 region: CANRDVYGYTF. CDR3 nucleotide sequence: TGTGCCAACAGGGATGTCTATGGCTACACCTTC.

V gene TRBV5-4 combines with J gene TRBJ2-3; the D gene is possibly TRBD2 (6 bases). Per germline, CDR1 SGHNT and CDR2 YYREEE (reference sequence). The CDR3 spans 15 residues. The V and J ends lost 6 bases and 1 base respectively, with 15 bases between them. The CDR3 spells CASTGGASGTDTQYF. Written as DNA, the CDR3 is TGTGCCAGCACCGGGGGAGCTAGCGGCACAGATACGCAGTATTTT.

This chain uses TRBV21-1 with TRBJ1-6. TRBV21-1 has pseudogene status. The CDR3 totals 19 residues. The CDR3 sequence: CASSKLLQRGISYNSPLHF. CDR3 DNA sequence: TGTGCCAGCAGCAAACTACTTCAACGCGGGATCTCCTATAATTCACCCCTCCACTTT.

The chain joins TRBV28 to TRBJ1-4; 11 nucleotides align to TRBD1. The CDR3 loop spans 17 amino acids. With 6 bases clipped from V and 0 bases from J, the junction kept 6 bases outside the gene matches. Germline-derived CDR1 and CDR2 are MDHEN and SYDVKM. CDR3 bases: TGTGCCAGCAGCCGGACAGGGGGCTGGGCAACTAATGAAAAACTGTTTTTT. Translation gives CASSRTGGWATNEKLFF.

This chain links TRBV12-3 or TRBV12-4 with TRBJ1-1; D is unresolved. The CDR3 totals 13 residues. V was clipped by 5 bases and J by 4 bases, with 11 bases between them. This CDR3 is CASSKGYGTEAFF. DNA of the CDR3: TGTGCCAGCAGTAAGGGATATGGCACTGAAGCTTTCTTT.

The V and J genes are TRBV28 and TRBJ1-2; D is unresolved. The CDR3 covers 12 residues. Germline V gene sequence: CDR1 MDHEN, CDR2 SYDVKM. V lost 2 bases, J lost 4 bases, and 5 bases lay in between. The CDR3 DNA follows: TGTGCCAGCAGTTTAGAAGGCTATGGCTACACCTTC. It yields the protein CASSLEGYGYTF.

This chain joins TRBV2 and TRBJ2-7, with 9 bases matching TRBD2. The CDR3 extends over 15 amino acids. The V segment lost 9 bases and the J segment 0 bases; nucleotides outside the gene matches: 9. CDR1 is SNHLY, CDR2 FYNNEI, per germline. This CDR3 is CASMPSSGGSYEQYF. CDR3 sequence (DNA): TGTGCCAGTATGCCCAGTAGCGGGGGCTCCTACGAGCAGTACTTC.

This clone was recorded once. The chain combines TRBV7-9 with TRBJ1-2; D possibly corresponds to TRBD1 (6 bases). Germline loops: CDR1 SEHNR, CDR2 FQNEAQ (reference sequence). The CDR3 loop spans 12 amino acids. V was shortened by 1 base and J by 7 bases, with 7 bases between the two germline ends. CDR3 in DNA: TGTGCCAGCAGCTTAGAAGGGGGTGGCTACACCTTC. This sequence encodes CASSLEGGGYTF.

V and J are TRBV5-5 and TRBJ1-2, with D perhaps matching TRBD1 (6 bases). V was pared by 0 bases and J by 8 bases, with 11 bases between. Germline CDR1 and CDR2: SGHKS and YYEKEE (reference sequence). The CDR3 extends over 13 amino acids. This CDR3 is CASSLGPTGGYTF. The CDR3, as DNA: TGTGCCAGCAGCTTGGGCCCGACAGGAGGCTACACCTTC.

The chain combines TRBV10-1 with TRBJ2-2; D tentatively reads TRBD1 or TRBD2 (5 bases each). V lost 8 bases to trimming and J lost 7 bases, with 11 bases between them. The CDR3 spans 12 residues. The germline CDR1 and CDR2 sequences are WNHNN and SYGVQD (reference sequence). CDR3 amino acids: CASSSRGGELFF. The CDR3 coding sequence is TGCGCCAGCTCTTCGAGGGGCGGGGAGCTGTTTTTT.

The gene calls are TRBV19 and TRBJ2-3; D not resolved. This CDR3 is built from 12 residues. Trimming took 5 bases from V and 2 from J, leaving 5 bases between them. Germline V gives CDR1 LNHDA, CDR2 SQIVND (reference sequence). The CDR3 here is CASSDLTDTQYF. The CDR3 region has the DNA TGTGCCAGTAGTGACCTCACAGATACGCAGTATTTT. The full variable domain, completed using reference TRBV19 and TRBJ2-3, is DGGITQSPKYLFRKEGQNVTLSCEQNLNHDAMYWYRQDPGQGLRLIYYSQIVNDFQKGDIAEGYSVSREKKESFPLTVTSAQKNPTAFYLCASSDLTDTQYFGPGTRLTVL.

The V and J genes are TRBV30 and TRBJ1-3; unclear D gene. Trimming shortened V by 2 bases and J by 0 bases, and 11 bases separated the two germline ends. The CDR3 loop spans 15 amino acids. Germline V CDR1 and CDR2: GTSNPN, SVGIG (reference sequence). The CDR3 DNA is TGTGCCTGGAGTTTGGATTTCCACTCTGGAAACACCATATATTTT. Amino acid sequence: CAWSLDFHSGNTIYF.

The rearrangement uses TRBV28 and TRBJ1-2, with D possibly TRBD1 on 5 matching bases. This CDR3 has 12 amino acids. Germline CDR1 MDHEN, CDR2 SYDVKM. CDR3 residues: CATTELNYGYTF. DNA of the CDR3: TGTGCGACGACAGAACTTAACTATGGCTACACCTTC.

This clone was counted a few times. The chain has TRBV4-2 and TRBJ2-7; 7 positions match TRBD2. After removal of 4 bases from V and 5 bases from J, the junction contained 2 bases not matched to a gene. Germline assignment: CDR1 LGHNA and CDR2 YNFKEQ. The CDR3 is made up of 12 amino acids. CDR3 residues: CASSPGGDEQYF. CDR3 coding DNA: TGTGCCAGCAGCCCGGGGGGTGACGAGCAGTACTTC.